Listed here are 27 T cell receptor beta chains from one sample, sequenced in a study of T cells in Graves' hyperthyroidism and ophthalmopathy. Authors of the study amplified TCR beta CDR3 regions from RNA transcripts. RT-PCR in the first round (using the HTBI primer set) targeted the TCR CDR3. A single record per CDR3 protein comes from TCRdb applying MiXCR to the multiplex PCR reads. Counted here are hundreds of thousands of distinct CDR3 sequences, less than 25% occurring once; the ten biggest clones make up roughly 30%. Sequenced material: blood. The receptors were sampled from a man aged 30-40 years with Graves' ophthalmopathy.

At least ten counts were recorded for this clonotype. The CDR3, as DNA: TGTGCCAGCAGTTTAACTCCGGGACAGGTGTCCTACGAGCAGTACTTC. Translating it yields CASSLTPGQVSYEQYF. V gene TRBV28 combines with J gene TRBJ2-7; 8 nucleotides match TRBD1. The CDR3 contains 16 residues. The junction had 7 bases not matched to a gene; V was cut back by 2 bases and J by 1 base. The germline CDR1 and CDR2 sequences are MDHEN and SYDVKM.

In this sample, this clonotype turned up many times. The rearrangement links TRBV20-1 to TRBJ2-7; D not certain. CDR3 length: 14 residues. V was cut by 0 bases and J by 2 bases, with 11 bases left in between. Looked up from germline, CDR1 is DFQATT and CDR2 is SNEGSKA (reference sequence). The CDR3 coding sequence is TGCAGTGCTAGAGACCCCAGGAACCCCTACGAGCAGTACTTC. As protein: CSARDPRNPYEQYF.

J is TRBJ2-7 and V is TRBV29-1, with a weak D call TRBD2 (6 bases). The V and J ends lost 5 bases and 2 bases respectively, with 22 bases between them. Germline V gene lookup returns CDR1 SQVTM and CDR2 ANQGSEA. The CDR3 is 16 residues long. CDR3 in amino acids: CSVTVGGIPIAYEQYF. The DNA of the CDR3 is TGCAGCGTTACGGTTGGAGGGATCCCGATCGCCTACGAGCAGTACTTC.

This clonotype was observed at least ten times. The chain uses TRBV11-2 and TRBJ2-7; 9 nucleotides agree with TRBD2. V lost 4 bases to trimming and J lost 3 bases; unmatched junction nucleotides: 10. CDR3 length: 16 amino acids. Germline V gives CDR1 SGHAT, CDR2 FQNNGV. Written as DNA, the CDR3 is TGTGCCAGCAGCTCCGCCGGGACTAGCTCCTACTACGAGCAGTACTTC. As protein: CASSSAGTSSYYEQYF.

Many counts were recorded for this clonotype. The gene calls are TRBV28 and TRBJ2-7, with TRBD1 identical over 8 bases. The CDR3 is made up of 11 amino acids. Germline V lookup: CDR1 MDHEN, CDR2 SYDVKM. The V segment lost 7 bases and the J segment 5 bases; nucleotides outside the gene matches: 1. The CDR3 is CASTGGHEQYF. For the CDR3, the DNA is TGTGCCAGCACAGGGGGCCACGAGCAGTACTTC.

This clonotype was recorded a few times. The chain recombines TRBV11-2 with TRBJ2-4; D gene unclear. Germline-derived CDR1 and CDR2 are SGHAT and FQNNGV. This CDR3 has 14 amino acids. V was shortened by 7 bases and J by 7 bases, with 17 bases between the two germline ends. The CDR3 sequence: CASIKDAWGNIQYF. Written as DNA, the CDR3 is TGTGCCAGCATCAAGGACGCATGGGGTAACATTCAGTACTTC.

The chain combines TRBV7-2 with TRBJ2-7; possibly TRBD1 or TRBD2 for D (5 bases each). Trimming took off 2 bases at V and 5 bases at J, with 22 bases between the two ends. This CDR3 is 17 amino acids long. Germline-derived CDR1 and CDR2 are SGHTA and FQGNSA. CDR3 sequence: CASSLNGVGTGTNEQYF. The DNA of the CDR3 is TGTGCCAGCAGCTTAAATGGTGTCGGGACCGGTACCAACGAGCAGTACTTC.

The genes are TRBV11-2 and TRBJ2-3; D is uncertain. The V gene lost 1 base and the J gene lost 2 bases, with 16 bases spanning the gap. Germline values: CDR1 SGHAT, CDR2 FQNNGV. The CDR3 runs to 17 residues. CDR3 sequence reads: CASSLGLTSAYTDTQYF. The CDR3 nucleotides read TGTGCCAGCAGCTTAGGACTGACATCTGCCTACACAGATACGCAGTATTTT.

The V and J genes are TRBV13 and TRBJ2-3; D may be TRBD2 (5 bases). Germline V gene lookup returns CDR1 PRHDT and CDR2 FYEKMQ (reference sequence). The CDR3 totals 13 residues. Trimming took off 2 bases at V and 6 bases at J, with 9 bases between the two ends. The CDR3 loop reads CASSLKGVDTQYF. The CDR3, as DNA: TGTGCCAGCAGCTTAAAGGGAGTGGATACGCAGTATTTT.

Only a few counts were recorded for this clonotype. The chain couples TRBV27 to TRBJ2-6; D is undetermined. The CDR3 length is 13 residues. Germline assignment: CDR1 MNHEY and CDR2 SMNVEV (reference sequence). V lost 8 bases, J lost 4 bases, and 9 bases lay in between. This chain's CDR3 is CASHPSGANVLTF. The CDR3 nucleotides are TGTGCCAGCCACCCCTCCGGGGCCAACGTCCTGACTTTC. Using reference TRBV27 and TRBJ2-6 for the parts outside the CDR3, the full variable domain is EAQVTQNPRYLITVTGKKLTVTCSQNMNHEYMSWYRQDPGLGLRQIYYSMNVEVTDKGDVPEGYKVSRKEKRNFPLILESPSPNQTSLYFCASHPSGANVLTFGAGSRLTVL.

The J gene is TRBJ2-1, the V gene TRBV28, with 8 positions matching TRBD1. The junction had 11 bases not matched to a gene; V was cut back by 6 bases and J by 7 bases. This CDR3 contains 15 residues. From germline, CDR1 is MDHEN and CDR2 SYDVKM. The CDR3 reads CASSSADRVINEQFF. DNA of the CDR3: TGTGCCAGCAGCTCGGCGGACAGGGTTATTAATGAGCAGTTCTTC.

The sample holds many counts of this clonotype. The chain recombines TRBV11-3 with TRBJ2-7; D uncertain. Germline lookup yields CDR1 SGHNT and CDR2 YENEEA. The CDR3 totals 15 residues. V dropped 1 base and J dropped 4 bases, with 14 bases sitting between them. CDR3 amino acids: CASSLGVDGHYEQYF. CDR3 nucleotides: TGTGCCAGCAGCTTAGGGGTTGACGGCCATTACGAGCAGTACTTC. Full variable domain (missing parts from reference TRBV11-3 and TRBJ2-7): EAGVVQSPRYKIIEKKQPVAFWCNPISGHNTLYWYLQNLGQGPELLIRYENEEAVDDSQLPKDRFSAERLKGVDSTLKIQPAELGDSAVYLCASSLGVDGHYEQYFGPGTRLTVT.

This clonotype was detected a few times. V gene TRBV2 combines with J gene TRBJ2-4; a possible D gene is TRBD1 (6 bases). V was clipped by 4 bases and J by 2 bases, with 15 bases between them. The CDR3 totals 16 residues. The V gene's germline CDR1 is SNHLY and CDR2 FYNNEI. DNA for the CDR3: TGTGCCAGCAGTGGACAAACAACAGGGACCAAAAACATTCAGTACTTC. This gives the protein CASSGQTTGTKNIQYF.

This clonotype was seen at least ten times. The chain is built from TRBV11-2 and TRBJ2-1; possible D gene TRBD1, 5 bases. The CDR3 runs 15 residues. Germline V lookup: CDR1 SGHAT, CDR2 FQNNGV. V was trimmed by 7 bases and J by 0 bases, leaving 13 bases between them. The DNA of the CDR3 is TGTGCCAGCACCCTGGGGCGGAGCTCCTACAATGAGCAGTTCTTC. Encoded protein: CASTLGRSSYNEQFF.

This clonotype was picked up many times. V and J are TRBV18 and TRBJ2-5; TRBD1 matches 10 bases. V gave up 3 bases and J gave up 6 bases; unmatched junction bases: 7. Germline values: CDR1 KGHSH, CDR2 LQKENI. The CDR3 sequence is 15 residues long. CDR3 in amino acids: CASSPRQGALKTQYF. CDR3 nucleotides: TGTGCCAGCTCACCGAGACAGGGGGCGTTGAAGACCCAGTACTTC.

The sample holds a few counts of this clonotype. This chain joins TRBV9 and TRBJ1-2, with D possibly TRBD1 on 6 matching bases. V lost 4 bases, J lost 8 bases, and 12 bases lay in between. Looked up from germline, CDR1 is SGDLS and CDR2 is YYNGEE. CDR3 length equals 12 residues. In DNA, the CDR3 is TGTGCCAGCAGCCGGGGACAATCCGGCTACACCTTC. As protein: CASSRGQSGYTF.

This clonotype was picked up a small number of times. The CDR3 coding sequence is TGCGCCAGCAGCTTGAGGGCTAGCGGGAGGGCCCATGAGCAGTTCTTC. This translates into CASSLRASGRAHEQFF. The chain carries TRBV5-1 and TRBJ2-1; TRBD2 agrees at 12 bases. From germline, CDR1 is SGHRS and CDR2 YFSETQ. The CDR3 has 16 amino acids. The trim removed 1 base at V and 8 bases at J, leaving 7 bases unmatched.

The J gene is TRBJ2-1, the V gene TRBV10-1; D call uncertain. CDR3 length equals 16 residues. Trimming took off 1 base at V and 2 bases at J, with 12 bases between the two ends. Germline V lookup: CDR1 WNHNN, CDR2 SYGVQD (reference sequence). CDR3 residues: CASSEYPSPPYNEQFF. The CDR3 coding sequence is TGCGCCAGCAGTGAGTATCCGTCGCCGCCCTACAATGAGCAGTTCTTC.

The chain links TRBV5-4 to TRBJ1-1, with D possibly matching TRBD1 (6 bases). From germline, CDR1 is SGHNT and CDR2 YYREEE (reference sequence). V gave up 0 bases and J gave up 4 bases, with 10 bases separating them. CDR3 length: 14 amino acids. DNA of the CDR3: TGTGCCAGCAGCTTGGAGGGGGGGACCACTGAAGCTTTCTTT. It encodes CASSLEGGTTEAFF.

In this sample, this clonotype turned up many times. The chain has TRBV11-2 and TRBJ2-3; D ambiguous. The CDR3 contains 15 residues. V was shortened by 5 bases and J by 4 bases, with 16 bases between the two germline ends. The germline CDR1 and CDR2 sequences are SGHAT and FQNNGV. The CDR3 protein is CASSPRSLVADTQYF. The DNA for the CDR3 is TGTGCCAGCAGCCCCCGGTCACTCGTCGCAGATACGCAGTATTTT.

This clonotype was found many times. The chain uses TRBV30 and TRBJ1-1; tentative D call: TRBD1 (6 bases). Trimming left V 4 bases short and J 0 bases short, with 18 bases between. CDR1 GTSNPN and CDR2 SVGIG come from the germline V gene (reference sequence). The CDR3 length is 16 residues. The CDR3 DNA reads as TGTGCCTGGAAACCTCAAGGGTGGACAGTGAACACTGAAGCTTTCTTT. Protein product: CAWKPQGWTVNTEAFF.

This clonotype was counted ten times or more. The chain employs TRBV11-2 and TRBJ2-2; D remains ambiguous. From germline, CDR1 is SGHAT and CDR2 FQNNGV. Deletions cut 5 bases from V and 9 bases from J, with 13 bases between. The CDR3 has 13 residues. This chain's CDR3 is CASSVGRRWELFF. The CDR3 coding sequence is TGTGCCAGCAGCGTAGGGCGGCGGTGGGAGCTGTTTTTT.

This clonotype was counted ten times or more. The chain combines TRBV12-3 or TRBV12-4 with TRBJ2-1; D possibly uses TRBD1 or TRBD2 (6 bases each). The CDR3 consists of 16 residues. The V gene lost 3 bases and the J gene lost 2 bases, with 14 bases spanning the gap. The CDR3 region has the DNA TGTGCCAGCAGTTTCGGAACAGGGAGGCCCTACAATGAGCAGTTCTTC. Protein product: CASSFGTGRPYNEQFF.

This clonotype was seen many times. The V gene is TRBV28, the J gene TRBJ2-7, with TRBD2 matching 7 bases. The CDR3 runs to 15 residues. V lost 6 bases, J lost 0 bases, and 8 bases stayed unmatched. Germline values: CDR1 MDHEN, CDR2 SYDVKM. The CDR3 protein is CASRQGLDFSYEQYF. In nucleotides, the CDR3 is TGTGCCAGCAGGCAAGGACTAGATTTCTCCTACGAGCAGTACTTC.

The rearrangement joins TRBV20-1 to TRBJ1-2; tentatively, D is TRBD1 (6 bases). This CDR3 region has 11 residues. CDR1 and CDR2 (germline): DFQATT, SNEGSKA (reference sequence). Trimming took off 1 base at V and 8 bases at J, with 8 bases between the two ends. CDR3 sequence reads: CSARAGGGYTF. CDR3 DNA: TGCAGTGCTAGAGCGGGGGGCGGCTACACCTTC.

This clonotype was counted ten times or more. The chain employs TRBV29-1 and TRBJ2-7, with TRBD1 as a possible D gene (5 bases). Trimming left V 4 bases short and J 2 bases short, with 12 bases between. This CDR3 is built from 13 residues. Germline V gene sequence: CDR1 SQVTM, CDR2 ANQGSEA. CDR3 loop: CSVGTGSTYEQYF. The CDR3 DNA reads TGCAGCGTTGGAACAGGATCGACCTACGAGCAGTACTTC.

V usage is TRBV25-1 and J usage is TRBJ1-2, with D maybe TRBD1 (6 bases). The CDR3 runs to 13 residues. Trimming took off 1 base at V and 11 bases at J, with 14 bases between the two ends. The germline CDR1 and CDR2 sequences are MGHDK and SYGVNS. The CDR3 region is CASSELGGPVYTF. CDR3 coding DNA: TGTGCCAGCAGTGAATTGGGGGGCCCGGTGTACACCTTC.